The rows below give T cell receptor beta chains drawn from one sample of a study of Ad26.COV2.S vaccination and SARS-CoV-2 variants. Profiled with immunoSEQ multiplex PCR; TCRdb holds only in-frame clones, not every one. The repertoire includes 300,000 to 350,000 clones, over 80% of them detected once, and 2% to 2.5% sits in the top ten. The source material was peripheral blood, sampled in a trial of Ad26.COV2.S vaccine versus placebo. All receptors derive from a person between 18 and 65 years old who received the Ad26.COV2.S COVID-19 vaccine or a placebo. Both conserved end residues are part of each CDR3. D genes are given only for firm matches. Only part of the rows carry a size: once, few, many, or a class if the clone is expanded.

NA	TRBD1	TRBV6-5	TRBJ2-7	TGTGCCAGCAGTCCGGGACAGGGGACCTACGAGCAGTACTTC	CASSPGQGTYEQYF
NA	NA	TRBV6-5	TRBJ1-3	TGTGCCAGCAGTCCAATCCTCGGAAACACCATATATTTT	CASSPILGNTIYF
NA	TRBD1	TRBV2	TRBJ2-1	TGTGCCAGCAGGAGGGACAGGGTTCTTGAAATGTTCTTC	CASRRDRVLEMFF
NA	NA	TRBV28	TRBJ2-6	TGTGCCAGCAGCAGAGGCGGGGACTCTGGGGCCAACGTCCTGACTTTC	CASSRGGDSGANVLTF
NA	TRBD1	TRBV11-2	TRBJ1-4	TGTGCCAGCAGAGGACAGGGTCTGACTAATGAAAAACTGTTTTTT	CASRGQGLTNEKLFF
few	NA	TRBV7-2	TRBJ2-2	TGTGCCAGCAGCTTAGCCACAGCATCCGGGGAGCTGTTTTTT	CASSLATASGELFF
NA	NA	TRBV2	TRBJ2-2	TGTGCCAGCAGTTGGGTCCAAGTAGCCGGGGAGCTGTTTTTT	CASSWVQVAGELFF
NA	NA	TRBV2	TRBJ2-1	TGTGCCAGCAGTGTCAGATACAATGAGCAGTTCTTC	CASSVRYNEQFF
NA	NA	TRBV3-1/TRBV3-2	TRBJ2-4	TGTGCCAGCAGCCATTCTGGGGAAAACATTCAGTACTTC	CASSHSGENIQYF
NA	NA	TRBV10-3	TRBJ1-3	TGTGCCATCAGGAGATCCTCTGGAAACACCATATATTTT	CAIRRSSGNTIYF
NA	NA	TRBV5-5	TRBJ1-2	TGTGCCAGCAGCTTATCAGGCGATCCTAACTATGGCTACACCTTC	CASSLSGDPNYGYTF
NA	NA	TRBV10-3	TRBJ1-1	TGTGCCATCAGTGAAGTGACTGAAGCTTTCTTT	CAISEVTEAFF
NA	NA	TRBV7-5	TRBJ2-7	TGTGCCAGAAGCTTAAAAAAGAAGCAGGGCCTCTCCTACGAGCAGTACTTC	CARSLKKKQGLSYEQYF
NA	TRBD1	TRBV9	TRBJ2-3	TGTGCCAGCAGCGCGACAGGGACAACTAGCACAGATACGCAGTATTTT	CASSATGTTSTDTQYF
NA	TRBD2	TRBV7-9	TRBJ2-5	TGTGCCAGCAGCTTAACCGGGACTATCCAAGAGACCCAGTACTTC	CASSLTGTIQETQYF
once	NA	TRBV5-5	TRBJ2-5	TGTGCCAGCAGCCTTGCCTGGGGGTTGGGGGAGACCCAGTACTTC	CASSLAWGLGETQYF
NA	NA	TRBV6-5	TRBJ1-5	TGTGCCAGCAGGGACTGGGCTCAGCCCCAGCATTTT	CASRDWAQPQHF
many	NA	TRBV11-2	TRBJ1-1	TGTGCCAGCAGCTACCGGTCCTTGAGGAGCACTGAAGCTTTCTTT	CASSYRSLRSTEAFF
NA	TRBD1	TRBV19	TRBJ2-1	TGTGCCAGTAGTTTGGGACAGGGGGTATTCAATGAGCAGTTCTTC	CASSLGQGVFNEQFF
NA	TRBD1	TRBV27	TRBJ1-2	TGTGCCAGCAGTACCTCGACAGGGGTGGATGACTATGGCTACACCTTC	CASSTSTGVDDYGYTF
NA	TRBD2	TRBV7-3	TRBJ2-1	TGTGCCAGCAGCTTTGGGACTAGCGTCTACAATGAGCAGTTCTTC	CASSFGTSVYNEQFF
NA	TRBD1	TRBV6-5	TRBJ1-1	TGTGCCAGCAGTAACCGGGACAGGTTGGGCACTGAAGCTTTCTTT	CASSNRDRLGTEAFF
NA	TRBD1	TRBV6-5	TRBJ1-1	TGTGCCAGCAGCTATACAGGGGCCACCGAAGCTTTCTTT	CASSYTGATEAFF
NA	NA	TRBV18	TRBJ2-1	TGTGCCAGCTCACCCCCCGAGCGAGGGGGGACTTACAATGAGCAGTTCTTC	CASSPPERGGTYNEQFF
NA	NA	TRBV15	TRBJ2-7	TGTGCCACCAGCAGACGGGCCTCCTACGAGCAGTACTTC	CATSRRASYEQYF
few	TRBD1	TRBV2	TRBJ2-3	TGTGCCAGCAAGGGGAAACAGGGGTGGACAGATACGCAGTATTTT	CASKGKQGWTDTQYF
NA	TRBD1	TRBV2	TRBJ2-7	TGTGCCAGCAGAAGGACAGGAGGCGACGAGCAGTACTTC	CASRRTGGDEQYF
NA	TRBD1	TRBV3-1/TRBV3-2	TRBJ1-3	TGTGCCAGCAGCCAAGGATGGAGAGGGGGCGCATCCGGAAACACCATATATTTT	CASSQGWRGGASGNTIYF
NA	NA	TRBV19	TRBJ1-2	TGTGCCAGTAGTATGATCAACGAGCGGGACGGACACTATGGCTACACCTTC	CASSMINERDGHYGYTF
NA	TRBD2	TRBV28	TRBJ2-2	TGTGCCAGCAGTTTAGGCGGGGGGACCACCGGGGAGCTGTTTTTT	CASSLGGGTTGELFF
NA	TRBD2	TRBV3-1/TRBV3-2	TRBJ2-5	TGTGCCAGCAGCCAAGCGAGGCTAGCGGGGGGTGGGGAGACCCAGTACTTC	CASSQARLAGGGETQYF
few	TRBD1	TRBV7-3	TRBJ1-6	TGTGCCAGCAGCTCACAGGGGGCTGGTAATTCACCCCTCCACTTT	CASSSQGAGNSPLHF
NA	NA	TRBV7-9	TRBJ2-7	TGTGCCAGCAGCTTAGAAGGGCCTACTTTAGCCTACGAGCAGTACTTC	CASSLEGPTLAYEQYF
NA	NA	TRBV5-6	TRBJ2-2	TGTGCCAGCAGCTTGGTATCAGGCTCCGGGGAGCTGTTTTTT	CASSLVSGSGELFF
NA	TRBD1	TRBV4-2	TRBJ1-4	TGTGCCAGCAGCCAGATGCCCTCCGGGACAGGGCCTGAAAAACTGTTTTTT	CASSQMPSGTGPEKLFF
NA	NA	TRBV9	TRBJ2-7	TGTGCCAGCAGCGTAGTCAGAGGGTTCTACGAGCAGTACTTC	CASSVVRGFYEQYF
NA	NA	TRBV15	TRBJ1-3	TGTGCCACCAGCAGAGGCGGGGGATCCTCTGGAAACACCATATATTTT	CATSRGGGSSGNTIYF
NA	NA	TRBV18	TRBJ2-7	TGTGCCAGCTCAATCGGACAGGAGCAGTACTTC	CASSIGQEQYF
NA	TRBD1	TRBV5-1	TRBJ2-1	TGCGCCAGCAGCGGCCTAGGGACAGCCTACAATGAGCAGTTCTTC	CASSGLGTAYNEQFF
medium-sized	TRBD1	TRBV9	TRBJ1-6	TGTGCCAGCAGGACAGGGAATTCACCCCTCCACTTT	CASRTGNSPLHF
many	TRBD1	TRBV7-9	TRBJ2-7	TGTGCCAGCAGCCTTTCCTACCGACAGGGCTCCTACGAGCAGTACTTC	CASSLSYRQGSYEQYF
few	TRBD1	TRBV5-1	TRBJ2-7	TGCGCCAGCAGCCGACTGGACAGGGGACCCTACGAGCAGTACTTC	CASSRLDRGPYEQYF
NA	NA	TRBV2	TRBJ1-1	TGTGCCACCTACCCCGCCGGTGAAGCTTTCTTT	CATYPAGEAFF
NA	TRBD1	TRBV5-1	TRBJ1-2	TGCGCCAGCAGCCTCGGGACAGGGGAAGGCTACACCTTC	CASSLGTGEGYTF
NA	TRBD1	TRBV24-1	TRBJ2-3	TGTGCCACCAGTGACCGTGACAGGGAAGCTACCTTCACAGATACGCAGTATTTT	CATSDRDREATFTDTQYF
few	TRBD1	TRBV4-1	TRBJ1-1	TGCGCCAGCAGCCAAAGACAGGGGGGGAACACTGAAGCTTTCTTT	CASSQRQGGNTEAFF
NA	NA	TRBV10-3	TRBJ1-3	TGTGCCACCGGAAAGGGAGGAAACACCATATATTTT	CATGKGGNTIYF
NA	NA	TRBV5-1	TRBJ2-2	TGCGCCAGCAGCTTGGTCCTGGGGGGGCCCACCGGGGAGCTGTTTTTT	CASSLVLGGPTGELFF
NA	NA	TRBV2	TRBJ2-7	TGTGCCAGCAGTGAAGGTCTAGCGTACTACGAGCAGTACTTC	CASSEGLAYYEQYF
NA	NA	TRBV5-1	TRBJ2-1	TGCGCCAGCAGCTTGGACGGGTACAGTCTACGCGGTGAGCAGTTCTTC	CASSLDGYSLRGEQFF
NA	NA	TRBV11-3	TRBJ2-1	TGTGCCAGCAGCTCCCTAGCTCGAGGTTCCTACAATGAGCAGTTCTTC	CASSSLARGSYNEQFF
NA	NA	TRBV6-5	TRBJ2-7	TGTGCCAGCAGCTCAACCTACGAGCAGTACTTC	CASSSTYEQYF
NA	NA	TRBV6-5	TRBJ1-1	TGTGCCAGCAGTTCCACTTTGGGCACTGAAGCTTTCTTT	CASSSTLGTEAFF
once	NA	TRBV19	TRBJ1-4	TGTGCCAGTAGTCCCCCTCGGGGGCATTCTAATGAAAAACTGTTTTTT	CASSPPRGHSNEKLFF
few	NA	TRBV2	TRBJ1-4	TGTGCCAGCAGCTTAGACAGCGTCTCAGAAAAACTGTTTTTT	CASSLDSVSEKLFF
once	NA	TRBV27	TRBJ2-2	TGTGCCAGCAGTTTAACAGAGAACACCGGGGAGCTGTTTTTT	CASSLTENTGELFF
NA	NA	TRBV4-1	TRBJ2-2	TGCGCCAGCAGCCACGCTACTCGGTCAGGGGACACCGGGGAGCTGTTTTTT	CASSHATRSGDTGELFF
few	NA	TRBV5-6	TRBJ2-7	TGTGCCAGCAGCTTAACATCCTACGAGCAGTACTTC	CASSLTSYEQYF
NA	NA	TRBV7-6	TRBJ1-4	TGTGCCAGCAGCTTATTTCGTGAAAAACTGTTTTTT	CASSLFREKLFF